One sample yielded the 6 T cell receptor beta chains listed below, sequenced in a study of CD8+ T cells in alopecia areata. Extraction of RNA preceded its reverse transcription into cDNA, which served as the sequencing template. TCRdb's copy holds only in-frame clones and misses some; the assay was immunoSEQ multiplex PCR. Altogether 80,000 to 95,000 clones are present, roughly 46% being singletons, with the ten largest covering 15% to 20%. Documented treatment: oral pan-JAK inhibitor, 5-10 mg twice daily. The sequences come from CD8+ T cells sorted from blood, collected at week 24, from a patient treated with tofacitinib. Receptors originate from a human donor with alopecia areata.

The chain is built from TRBV5-4 and TRBJ2-1; the match to TRBD1 covers 8 bases. Germline V gene lookup returns CDR1 SGHNT and CDR2 YYREEE (reference sequence). This CDR3 contains 13 residues. V lost 3 bases, J lost 8 bases, and 4 bases stayed unmatched. The CDR3 DNA sequence: TGTGCCAGCAGCTCACCGACAGGGGATGAGCAGTTCTTC. This gives the protein CASSSPTGDEQFF.

The chain has TRBV7-2 and TRBJ1-3; maybe TRBD1 (6 bases). The CDR3 consists of 15 residues. V lost 5 bases and J 4 bases, leaving 15 bases between the germline ends. CDR1 SGHTA and CDR2 FQGNSA come from the germline V gene. The CDR3 here is CASSLLAGGGNTIYF. DNA of the CDR3: TGTGCCAGCAGCCTCCTGGCGGGGGGCGGAAACACCATATATTTT.

This clone occurred a few times. V usage is TRBV4-3 and J usage is TRBJ2-1, with 10 bases fitting TRBD2. Germline CDR1 reads LGHNA; CDR2 reads YSLEER. V lost 1 base and J lost 6; bases outside the gene matches: 6. This CDR3 has 16 amino acids. Written as DNA, the CDR3 is TGCGCCAGCAGCCAAGCCCCGGGACTAGCGATCAATGAGCAGTTCTTC. This codes for CASSQAPGLAINEQFF.

The gene calls are TRBV30 and TRBJ2-1; 14 positions agree with TRBD2. The junction had 12 bases not matched to a gene; V was cut back by 2 bases and J by 0 bases. Germline V CDR1 and CDR2: GTSNPN, SVGIG (reference sequence). The CDR3 loop spans 20 amino acids. The DNA of the CDR3 is TGTGCCTGGAGTACCTCCACTGGGACTAGCGGGAGACACTCCTACAATGAGCAGTTCTTC. Translating it yields CAWSTSTGTSGRHSYNEQFF.

This clone occurred once. The rearrangement links TRBV30 to TRBJ2-1, with 8 bases matching TRBD1. J gave up 1 base and V 3 bases, and 5 bases lay outside the gene matches. The V gene's germline CDR1 is GTSNPN and CDR2 SVGIG (reference sequence). The CDR3 runs 15 residues. The CDR3 sequence is CAWRGGTGSYNEQFF. CDR3 bases: TGTGCCTGGAGAGGCGGGACAGGTTCCTACAATGAGCAGTTCTTC.

The CDR3 loop reads CASSPSGDRGSNYGYTF. In DNA form, the CDR3 reads TGTGCCAGCAGCCCGTCCGGAGACAGGGGATCTAACTATGGCTACACCTTC. The rearrangement joins TRBV9 to TRBJ1-2; 8 bases map to TRBD1. Germline assignment: CDR1 SGDLS and CDR2 YYNGEE. The V and J ends lost 4 bases and 0 bases, in that order; junction bases with no gene match: 11. The CDR3 extends over 17 amino acids.